The clone carrying this T cell receptor beta chain was detected only a few times. Its antigen is currently unknown. It was with 60 Vbeta and 13 Jbeta primers that the PCR ran. TCRdb's table, derived via immunoSEQ multiplex PCR, lists solely in-frame clones and lacks some. The table includes some 150,000 clones, about 84% detected once. This sample was included in a study of cytomegalovirus exposure and HLA in healthy donors. Study-level results: A later look showed TCR association rates differing by HLA locus, highest for DRB1 and lowest for HLA-C.

The specimen sequenced was PBMCs. This sequence originates from a woman aged 40 to 50 in good health and CMV-seropositive.

For the CDR3, the DNA is TGTGCCAGCAGCTTGGACAGGGGGCGAACTAATGAAAAACTGTTTTTT. Amino acids: CASSLDRGRTNEKLFF. The chain carries TRBV2 and TRBJ1-4, with 11 bases identical to TRBD1. Germline assignment: CDR1 SNHLY and CDR2 FYNNEI. This CDR3 is 16 amino acids long. J was trimmed by 1 base and V by 6 bases; bases with no gene match: 4.